Below, 5 T cell receptor beta chains from the same sample are listed, as sequenced in a study of regulatory T cells in long-lasting Graves disease (dated by TCRdb to the early 2020s). The library relied on multiplex PCR. Reads for this sample came from an Illumina HiSeq 4000. To build TCR beta libraries, CDR3 regions were amplified by Arm-PCR using iRepertoire HTBI primers. Using fastp at Q25 and MiXCR, TCRdb reprocessed the public reads and kept productive beta chains. Every CDR3 protein is listed once, alongside the most common genes and DNA of its rows. Here the sample has some 250,000 distinct CDR3 sequences; around 16% occur a single time. The ten largest account for around 21% of the sample. The time point tag for this specimen amounts to: newly diagnosed GD, antithyroid drugs for less than 3 months. For both TCR sequencing and RNA sequencing, RNA was extracted from PBMCs using TRIzol. Source: peripheral blood mononuclear cells (PBMCs), taken at new diagnosis, from a patient treated with antithyroid drugs. All receptors come from a female donor with Graves disease.

This clonotype was detected ten times or more. The V gene is TRBV3-1, the J gene TRBJ2-2; 10 bases are shared with TRBD2. From germline, CDR1 is LGHDT and CDR2 YNNKEL (reference sequence). The CDR3 sequence is 16 residues long. The junction had 8 bases not matched to a gene; V was cut back by 4 bases and J by 6 bases. The CDR3 sequence: CASSPVIAGGPGELFF. The CDR3 coding sequence is TGTGCCAGCAGCCCCGTAATAGCGGGAGGCCCCGGGGAGCTGTTTTTT.

This clonotype occurred many times. V usage is TRBV12-3 or TRBV12-4 and J usage is TRBJ1-1; maybe TRBD1 (5 bases). V lost 6 bases, J lost 1 base, and 15 bases lay in between. CDR3 size: 15 residues. The CDR3 region is CASRTTGRTNTEAFF. The CDR3 region has the DNA TGTGCCAGCAGAACCACGGGACGGACGAACACTGAAGCTTTCTTT.

The chain links TRBV4-3 to TRBJ2-7; 9 bases agree with TRBD1. Per the germline V gene, CDR1 is LGHNA and CDR2 is YSLEER. Unmatched junction bases numbered 8, after V lost 5 bases and J lost 3 bases. The CDR3 sequence is 15 residues long. DNA of the CDR3: TGCGCCAGCAGCTTACAGGGGGCGCGCGACTACGAGCAGTACTTC. This translates into CASSLQGARDYEQYF.

Ten or more counts support this clonotype. The gene calls are TRBV20-1 and TRBJ2-3; perhaps TRBD2 as D (5 bases). Germline assignment: CDR1 DFQATT and CDR2 SNEGSKA (reference sequence). CDR3 size: 14 residues. V gave up 3 bases and J gave up 1 base, with 11 bases separating them. CDR3 sequence: CSARAGVGTDTQYF. The CDR3 nucleotides read TGCAGTGCTAGGGCGGGCGTCGGCACAGATACGCAGTATTTT.

At least ten counts were recorded for this clonotype. The CDR3 protein is CASSQPSVLTGYNEQFF. As DNA, the CDR3 is TGTGCCAGCAGCCAGCCTAGCGTACTCACAGGTTACAATGAGCAGTTCTTC. The chain carries TRBV14 and TRBJ2-1, with TRBD2 as a possible D gene (6 bases). Trimming pared 3 bases from V and 4 bases from J, leaving 19 bases between. CDR1 is SGHDN and CDR2 is FVKESK in the germline V gene. The CDR3 totals 17 residues.